This T cell receptor beta chain was sequenced in a study of blood T cell repertoires in COVID-19. The wider study: Samples came from the United States, Italy and Spain, spanning acute and convalescent COVID-19. In each case, the material was cDNA or gDNA derived from T cells, B-cell-depleted T cells, or PBMCs.

In the authors' workflow: Nucleated cell number was recorded as an estimate derived from reference gene primer amplification. TCRdb's table, derived via immunoSEQ multiplex PCR, lists solely in-frame clones and lacks some. The DNA was the basis for D and trimming; V, J and clone size are from that table. The sample holds 55,000 to 75,000 clones, around 82% seen once. The V segment lost 9 bases and the J segment 5 bases; nucleotides outside the gene matches: 9. Per germline, CDR1 KGHDR and CDR2 SFDVKD. There are 14 residues in the CDR3. V and J are TRBV24-1 and TRBJ2-3; TRBD2 matches at 8 bases. Sequenced material: peripheral blood. The receptor was isolated from a man aged 60-69 years with COVID-19, enrolled during active disease. CDR3 loop: CATGAGTRGDTQYF. CDR3 sequence (DNA): TGTGCCACCGGTGCCGGGACTAGGGGAGATACGCAGTATTTT.